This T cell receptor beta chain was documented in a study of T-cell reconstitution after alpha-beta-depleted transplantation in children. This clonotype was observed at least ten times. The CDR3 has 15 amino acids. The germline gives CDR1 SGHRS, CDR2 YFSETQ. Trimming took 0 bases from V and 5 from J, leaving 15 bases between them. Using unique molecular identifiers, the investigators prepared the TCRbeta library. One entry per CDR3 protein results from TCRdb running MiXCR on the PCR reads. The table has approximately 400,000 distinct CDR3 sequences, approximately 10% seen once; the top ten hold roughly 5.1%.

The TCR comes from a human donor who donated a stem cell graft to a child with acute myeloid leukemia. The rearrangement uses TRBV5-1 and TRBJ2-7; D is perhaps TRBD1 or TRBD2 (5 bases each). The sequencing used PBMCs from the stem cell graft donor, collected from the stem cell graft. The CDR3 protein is CASSLDFRQGDEQYF. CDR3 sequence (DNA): TGCGCCAGCAGCTTGGATTTCCGGCAGGGAGACGAGCAGTACTTC.